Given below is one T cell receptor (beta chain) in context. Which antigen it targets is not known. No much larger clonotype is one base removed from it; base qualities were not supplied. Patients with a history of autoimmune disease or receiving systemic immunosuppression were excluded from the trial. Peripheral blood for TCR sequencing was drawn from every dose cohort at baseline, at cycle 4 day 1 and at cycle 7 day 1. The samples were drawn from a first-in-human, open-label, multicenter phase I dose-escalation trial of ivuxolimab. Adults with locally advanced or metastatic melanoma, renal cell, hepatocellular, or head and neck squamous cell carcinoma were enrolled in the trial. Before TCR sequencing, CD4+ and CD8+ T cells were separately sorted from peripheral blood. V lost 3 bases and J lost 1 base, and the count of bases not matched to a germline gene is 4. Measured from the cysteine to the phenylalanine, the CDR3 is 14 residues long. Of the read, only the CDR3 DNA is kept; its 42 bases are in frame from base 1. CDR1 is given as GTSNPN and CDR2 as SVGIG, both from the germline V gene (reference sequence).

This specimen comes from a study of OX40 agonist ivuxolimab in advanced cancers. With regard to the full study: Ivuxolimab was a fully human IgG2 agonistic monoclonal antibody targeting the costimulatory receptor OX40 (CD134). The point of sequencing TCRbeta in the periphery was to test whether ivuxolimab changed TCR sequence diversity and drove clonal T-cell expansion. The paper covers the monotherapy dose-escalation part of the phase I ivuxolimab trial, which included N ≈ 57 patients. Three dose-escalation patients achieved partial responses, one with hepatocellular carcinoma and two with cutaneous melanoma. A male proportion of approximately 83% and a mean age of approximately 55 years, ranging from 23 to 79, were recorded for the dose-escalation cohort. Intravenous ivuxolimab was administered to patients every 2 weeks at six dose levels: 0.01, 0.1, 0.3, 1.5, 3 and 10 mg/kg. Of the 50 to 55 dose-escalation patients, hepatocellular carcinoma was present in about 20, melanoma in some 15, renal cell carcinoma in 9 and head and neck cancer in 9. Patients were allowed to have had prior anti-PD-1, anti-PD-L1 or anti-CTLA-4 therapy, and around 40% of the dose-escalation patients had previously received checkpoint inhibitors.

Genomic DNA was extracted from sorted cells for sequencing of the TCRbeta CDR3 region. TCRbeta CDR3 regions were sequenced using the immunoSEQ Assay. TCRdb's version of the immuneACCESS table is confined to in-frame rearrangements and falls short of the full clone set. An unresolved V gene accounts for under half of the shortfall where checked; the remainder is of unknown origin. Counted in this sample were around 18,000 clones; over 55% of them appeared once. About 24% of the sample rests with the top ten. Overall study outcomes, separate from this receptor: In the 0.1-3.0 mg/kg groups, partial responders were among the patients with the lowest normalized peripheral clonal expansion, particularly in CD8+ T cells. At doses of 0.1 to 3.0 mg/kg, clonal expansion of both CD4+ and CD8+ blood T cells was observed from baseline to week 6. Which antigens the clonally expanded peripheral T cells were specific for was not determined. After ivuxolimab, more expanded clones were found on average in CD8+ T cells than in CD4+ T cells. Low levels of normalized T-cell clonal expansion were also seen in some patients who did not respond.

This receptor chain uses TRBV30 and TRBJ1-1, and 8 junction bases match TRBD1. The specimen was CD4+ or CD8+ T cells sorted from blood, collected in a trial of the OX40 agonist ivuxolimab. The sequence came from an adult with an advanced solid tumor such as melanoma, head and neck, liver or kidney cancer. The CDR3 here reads CAWRPGGENTEAFF. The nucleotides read TGTGCCTGGAGACCAGGGGGCGAGAACACTGAAGCTTTCTTT.